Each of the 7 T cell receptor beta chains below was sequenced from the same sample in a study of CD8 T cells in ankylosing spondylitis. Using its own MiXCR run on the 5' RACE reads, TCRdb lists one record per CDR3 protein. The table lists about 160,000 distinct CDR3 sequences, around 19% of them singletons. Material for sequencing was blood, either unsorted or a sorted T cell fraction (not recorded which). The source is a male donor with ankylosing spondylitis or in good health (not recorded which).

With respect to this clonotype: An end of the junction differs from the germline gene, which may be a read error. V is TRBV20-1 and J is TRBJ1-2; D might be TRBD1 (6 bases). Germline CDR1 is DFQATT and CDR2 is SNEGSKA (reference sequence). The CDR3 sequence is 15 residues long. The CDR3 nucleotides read TGCAGTGCTAGAGATCCGGCAGGGGCGGTCTATGGCCACACCTTC. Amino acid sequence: CSARDPAGAVYGHTF.

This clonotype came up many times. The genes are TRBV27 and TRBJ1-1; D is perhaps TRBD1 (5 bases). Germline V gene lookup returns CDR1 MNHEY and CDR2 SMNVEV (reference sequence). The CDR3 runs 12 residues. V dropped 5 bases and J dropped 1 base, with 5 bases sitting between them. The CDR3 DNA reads TGTGCCAGCAGTACAGGGAACACTGAAGCTTTCTTT. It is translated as CASSTGNTEAFF.

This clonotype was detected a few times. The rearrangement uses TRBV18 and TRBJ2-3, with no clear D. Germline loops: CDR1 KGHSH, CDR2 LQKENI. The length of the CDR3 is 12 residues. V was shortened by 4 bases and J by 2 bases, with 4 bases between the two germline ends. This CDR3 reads CASSLFTDTQYF. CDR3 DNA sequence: TGTGCCAGCTCACTCTTCACAGATACGCAGTATTTT.

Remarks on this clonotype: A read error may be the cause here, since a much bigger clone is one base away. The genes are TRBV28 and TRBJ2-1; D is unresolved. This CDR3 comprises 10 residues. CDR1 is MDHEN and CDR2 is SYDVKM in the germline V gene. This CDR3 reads CATLDNAQFF. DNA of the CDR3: TGTGCCACCTTAGACAATGCGCAGTTCTTC. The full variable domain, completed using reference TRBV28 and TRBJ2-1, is DVKVTQSSRYLVKRTGEKVFLECVQDMDHENMFWYRQDPGLGLRLIYFSYDVKMKEKGDIPEGYSVSREKKERFSLILESASTNQTSMYLCATLDNAQFFGPGTRLTVL.

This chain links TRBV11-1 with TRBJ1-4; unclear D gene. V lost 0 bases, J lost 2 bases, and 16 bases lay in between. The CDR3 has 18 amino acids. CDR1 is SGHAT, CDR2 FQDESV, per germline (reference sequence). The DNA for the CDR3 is TGTGCCAGCAGCTTAGCGGGGTTGGGGATTACGACTAATGAAAAACTGTTTTTT. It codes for CASSLAGLGITTNEKLFF.

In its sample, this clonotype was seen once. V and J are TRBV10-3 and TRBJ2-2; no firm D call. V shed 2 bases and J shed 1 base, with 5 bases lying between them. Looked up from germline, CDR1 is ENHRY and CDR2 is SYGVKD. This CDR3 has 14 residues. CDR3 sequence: CAISERLNTGELFF. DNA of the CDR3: TGTGCCATCAGTGAGCGCCTGAACACCGGGGAGCTGTTTTTT.

In DNA, the CDR3 is TGCGCCAGCAGCTTGGATCTAGCGAGAGGCAGTGAGCAGTTCTTC. This encodes CASSLDLARGSEQFF. V is TRBV5-1 and J is TRBJ2-1, with D possibly TRBD2 on 6 matching bases. Trimming removed 0 bases from V and 9 bases from J, with 16 bases in between. CDR1 is SGHRS and CDR2 is YFSETQ in the germline V gene. CDR3 length: 15 residues.